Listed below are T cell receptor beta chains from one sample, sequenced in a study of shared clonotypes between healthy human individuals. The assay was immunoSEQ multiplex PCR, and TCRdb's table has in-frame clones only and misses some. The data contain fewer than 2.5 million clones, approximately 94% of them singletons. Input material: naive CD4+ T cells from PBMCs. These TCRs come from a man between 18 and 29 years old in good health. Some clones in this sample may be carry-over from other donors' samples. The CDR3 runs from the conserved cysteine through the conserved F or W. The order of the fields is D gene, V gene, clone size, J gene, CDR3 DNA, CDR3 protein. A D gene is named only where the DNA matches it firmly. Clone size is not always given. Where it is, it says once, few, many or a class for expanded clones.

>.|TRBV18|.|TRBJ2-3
TGTGCCAGCTCACCTAGGGCGTTGAGTACTAGCACAGATACGCAGTATTTT
CASSPRALSTSTDTQYF
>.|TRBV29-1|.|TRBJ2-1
TGCAGCGTCCTCGGGGGCCTCCGGGCGGATGAGCAGTTCTTC
CSVLGGLRADEQFF
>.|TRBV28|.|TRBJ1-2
TGTGCCAGCAGTCAACGTGAGAGGGGGGGCGGCTACACCTTC
CASSQRERGGGYTF
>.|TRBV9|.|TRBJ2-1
TGTGCCAGCAGCGCGAACCCGTACAATGAGCAGTTCTTC
CASSANPYNEQFF
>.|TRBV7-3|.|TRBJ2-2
TGTGCCAGCAGCTTAGGGAGGAGCACCGGGGAGCTGTTTTTT
CASSLGRSTGELFF
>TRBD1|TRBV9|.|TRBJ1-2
TGTGCCAGCAGCGTAGGCAGGGGGCTAGAAGGTGGCTACACCTTC
CASSVGRGLEGGYTF
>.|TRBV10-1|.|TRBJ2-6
TGCGCCAGCAACTCGGTCCGGGACGGTGACTCTGGGGCCAACGTCCTGACTTTC
CASNSVRDGDSGANVLTF
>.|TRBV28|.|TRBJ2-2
TGTGCCAGCAGTTTGCCCGGAGTCGCCGGGGAGCTGTTTTTT
CASSLPGVAGELFF
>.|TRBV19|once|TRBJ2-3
TGTGCCAGTAGGAGAATAGCGGAGAGCTCAAGCACAGATACGCAGTATTTT
CASRRIAESSSTDTQYF
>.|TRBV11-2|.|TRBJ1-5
TGTGCCAGCAGCGGAACAGCAAATCAGCCCCAGCATTTT
CASSGTANQPQHF
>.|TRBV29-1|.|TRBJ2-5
TGCAGCGTTGGTAAGGGCGCACAAGAGACCCAGTACTTC
CSVGKGAQETQYF
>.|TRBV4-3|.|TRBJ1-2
TGCGCCAGCAGCCAAGTTGGGAAAGGCCTAAACTATGGCTACACCTTC
CASSQVGKGLNYGYTF
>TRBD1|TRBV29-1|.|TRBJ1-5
TGCAGCGTTGAAGTCTCCTGGTGTGTTCTTGAACAGGGGAGAGTTTATAGCAATCAGCCCCAGCATTTT
CSVEVSWCVLEQGRVYSNQPQHF
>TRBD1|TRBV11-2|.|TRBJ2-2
TGTGCCAGCAGCTTTACCCTAGGGACAGGGGGGAACGGGGAGCTGTTTTTT
CASSFTLGTGGNGELFF
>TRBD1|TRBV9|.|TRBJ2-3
TGTGCCAGCAGCCCAGGGGGCAAGAGCACAGATACGCAGTATTTT
CASSPGGKSTDTQYF
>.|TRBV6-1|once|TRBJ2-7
TGTGCCAGCAGAGTAGTGACCTTGGGGGAGCAGTACTTC
CASRVVTLGEQYF